Below are 23 T cell receptor beta chains sequenced from a single sample in a study of T cells after yellow fever vaccination. TCRdb re-derived calls from the 5' RACE reads in MiXCR, one entry per CDR3 protein. The sample has about 75,000 distinct CDR3 sequences; under 9.5% are singletons. Source: CD8+ T cells sorted from PBMCs, taken more than 8 days after the first yellow fever vaccination. These receptors were obtained from a man aged 18 to 30 who received the YFV17D yellow fever vaccine.

CDR3 loop: CASSQDRKGIYTDTQYF. The CDR3 region has the DNA TGCGCCAGCAGCCAAGATAGGAAGGGGATTTACACAGATACGCAGTATTTT. The chain uses TRBV4-3 and TRBJ2-3; D is possibly TRBD1 (5 bases). CDR3 size: 17 residues. Germline V CDR1 and CDR2: LGHNA, YSLEER. The V end lost 0 bases, the J end lost 2 bases, and 15 bases lay between the germline ends.

There are many counts of this clonotype. V and J are TRBV5-1 and TRBJ2-2, with a tentative D call TRBD1 (7 bases). V was clipped by 2 bases and J by 6 bases, with 14 bases between them. CDR3 size: 15 residues. The V gene's germline CDR1 is SGHRS and CDR2 YFSETQ. This CDR3 reads CASSFRGEAAGELFF. For the CDR3, the DNA is TGCGCCAGCAGCTTCAGGGGGGAAGCGGCCGGGGAGCTGTTTTTT.

This clonotype has a count of ten or more. The V call is TRBV7-9, the J call TRBJ2-1; 12 bases are a match to TRBD2. This CDR3 contains 15 residues. J lost 6 bases, V lost 5 bases, and 5 bases had no gene match. Germline values: CDR1 SEHNR, CDR2 FQNEAQ (reference sequence). The CDR3 coding sequence is TGTGCCAGCAGCCTACTAGCGGGGGGTACCAATGAGCAGTTCTTC. Translated, it gives CASSLLAGGTNEQFF.

This clonotype was counted at least ten times. Written as DNA, the CDR3 is TGTGCCAGCAGCCCCCGCCGGGAGGACTTCACCGGGGAGCTGTTTTTT. Translation gives CASSPRREDFTGELFF. The J gene is TRBJ2-2, the V gene TRBV7-9; the match to TRBD2 covers 7 bases. The J segment lost 4 bases and the V segment lost 5 bases, leaving 10 bases of the junction unmatched. Germline V CDR1 and CDR2: SEHNR, FQNEAQ (reference sequence). CDR3 length equals 16 residues.

This clonotype has a count of ten or more. The chain combines TRBV24-1 with TRBJ2-3; 12 bases map to TRBD2. This CDR3 spans 18 amino acids. Germline V CDR1 and CDR2: KGHDR, SFDVKD. J gave up 6 bases and V 3 bases, and 12 bases lay outside the gene matches. CDR3 sequence: CATSDPDPTSGGSDTQYF. The DNA of the CDR3 is TGTGCCACCAGTGATCCCGATCCGACTAGCGGGGGTTCGGATACGCAGTATTTT.

Ten or more counts support this clonotype. V gene TRBV7-9 combines with J gene TRBJ1-1; 12 bases are a match to TRBD1. The CDR3 contains 15 residues. Unmatched junction bases numbered 5, after V lost 4 bases and J lost 5 bases. CDR1 is SEHNR, CDR2 FQNEAQ, per germline (reference sequence). CDR3 DNA: TGTGCCAGCAGCTACCTGGGACAGGGGGCTACTGAAGCTTTCTTT. This translates into CASSYLGQGATEAFF. The whole variable domain, filled in from reference TRBV7-9 and TRBJ1-1, reads DTGVSQNPRHKITKRGQNVTFRCDPISEHNRLYWYRQTLGQGPEFLTYFQNEAQLEKSRLLSDRFSAERPKGSFSTLEIQRTEQGDSAMYLCASSYLGQGATEAFFGQGTRLTVV.

The sample holds many counts of this clonotype. V is TRBV2 and J is TRBJ1-2; 12 nucleotides align to TRBD1. The CDR3 is 17 amino acids. Germline assignment: CDR1 SNHLY and CDR2 FYNNEI. V lost 2 bases, J lost 6 bases, and 10 bases stayed unmatched. Here the CDR3 DNA reads TGTGCCAGCAGTGAACTTCCTTTAGGGACAGGGGGCGATGGCTACACCTTC. Protein sequence: CASSELPLGTGGDGYTF.

About this clonotype itself: One end of the junction does not line up with germline, which may come from a read error. This chain joins TRBV19 and TRBJ2-5; a possible D gene is TRBD1 (6 bases). The germline CDR1 and CDR2 sequences are LNHDA and SQIVND (reference sequence). This CDR3 region has 13 residues. CDR3: CATSTGYQGTQYF. The CDR3 coding sequence is TGTGCCACTTCGACAGGATACCAAGGGACCCAGTACTTC.

The sample holds many counts of this clonotype. The chain carries TRBV29-1 and TRBJ2-1; 7 bases map to TRBD1. V shed 5 bases and J 6 bases; nucleotides not matched to a gene: 10. The CDR3 is made up of 14 amino acids. Germline V lookup: CDR1 SQVTM, CDR2 ANQGSEA. The CDR3 here is CSVLSTGRGNEQFF. The CDR3 DNA follows: TGCAGCGTTCTATCGACAGGGAGAGGCAATGAGCAGTTCTTC.

On this clonotype: A much bigger clone sits one base away, suggesting this may be a read error. This chain joins TRBV4-1 and TRBJ2-4; D gene uncertain. The germline CDR1 and CDR2 sequences are MGHRA and YSYEKL. The CDR3 is made up of 17 amino acids. CDR3 residues: CASSQEPPGIANNIQYF. The CDR3 DNA is TGCGCCAGCAGCCAAGAGCCCCCTGGGATAGCCAATAACATTCAGTACTTC.

This clonotype has more than one count but fewer than ten. The V call is TRBV6-1, the J call TRBJ2-2, with D tentatively TRBD1 (5 bases). Trimming stripped 5 bases from V and 4 bases from J, with 14 bases between. Germline values: CDR1 MNHNS, CDR2 SASEGT. There are 15 residues in the CDR3. As DNA, the CDR3 is TGTGCCAGCAGTCCCCAGGCAGGGATCACCGGGGAGCTGTTTTTT. Translated: CASSPQAGITGELFF.

This chain joins TRBV7-3 and TRBJ2-5, with D perhaps being TRBD1 or TRBD2 (5 bases each). The CDR3 runs 13 residues. The V end lost 5 bases, the J end lost 5 bases, and 12 bases lay between the germline ends. Germline CDR1 and CDR2: SGHTA and FQGTGA. For the CDR3, the DNA is TGTGCCAGCAGCGGACAAGGGGACGAGACCCAGTACTTC. The encoded protein is CASSGQGDETQYF.

This clonotype was counted a few times. This chain uses TRBV6-2 or TRBV6-3 with TRBJ1-6; maybe TRBD1 (5 bases). Germline V gene data show CDR1 as MNHEY and CDR2 as SVGEGT. Trimming stripped 4 bases from V and 10 bases from J, with 14 bases between. The CDR3 has 14 amino acids. Here the CDR3 reads CASSFVGGDSPLHF. In DNA form, the CDR3 reads TGTGCCAGCAGTTTCGTGGGAGGGGACTCACCCCTCCACTTT.

This clonotype was counted many times. This chain connects TRBV3-1 to TRBJ1-2; D is perhaps TRBD1 (6 bases). The CDR3 sequence is 15 residues long. Looked up from germline, CDR1 is LGHDT and CDR2 is YNNKEL (reference sequence). V gave up 4 bases and J gave up 5 bases, with 17 bases separating them. CDR3 DNA: TGTGCCAGCAGCCCATCCCTAGGGGGGGCATATGGCTACACCTTC. This translates into CASSPSLGGAYGYTF.

At least ten counts were recorded for this clonotype. The rearrangement uses TRBV18 and TRBJ2-7, with 7 bases aligning to TRBD1. The CDR3 is 16 residues long. Germline V lookup: CDR1 KGHSH, CDR2 LQKENI. V shed 4 bases, J shed 2 bases, and the junction held 11 bases outside the gene matches. The DNA for the CDR3 is TGTGCCAGCTCACGCCGAACAGGGGAGTTCACCTACGAGCAGTACTTC. Its translation: CASSRRTGEFTYEQYF.

This clonotype was counted a few times. The V and J genes are TRBV10-3 and TRBJ2-3; no definite D call. Germline CDR1 ENHRY, CDR2 SYGVKD. Trimming took off 0 bases at V and 3 bases at J, with 7 bases between the two ends. This CDR3 contains 14 residues. The CDR3 DNA reads as TGTGCCATCAGTGAGTCTACGAATACAGATACGCAGTATTTT. It translates to CAISESTNTDTQYF.

This clonotype was detected ten times or more. The rearrangement uses TRBV6-5 and TRBJ2-3, with D tentatively TRBD1 or TRBD2 (5 bases each). Germline CDR1 is MNHEY and CDR2 is SVGAGI. This CDR3 comprises 13 residues. Trimming left V 0 bases short and J 4 bases short, with 5 bases between. The CDR3 reads CASSYSGADTQYF. The CDR3 region has the DNA TGTGCCAGCAGTTACTCGGGGGCAGATACGCAGTATTTT.

The chain couples TRBV29-1 to TRBJ1-2; D remains unclear. The V and J ends lost 7 bases and 1 base respectively, with 13 bases between them. Germline CDR1 SQVTM, CDR2 ANQGSEA. The CDR3 totals 13 residues. CDR3 sequence: CSGAPSYNYGYTF. CDR3 DNA: TGCAGCGGTGCCCCTTCATATAACTATGGCTACACCTTC.

This clonotype appeared many times. The rearrangement uses TRBV4-1 and TRBJ1-2; D possibly corresponds to TRBD1 (5 bases). The germline V gene has CDR1 MGHRA and CDR2 YSYEKL. This CDR3 is 16 amino acids long. V was shortened by 0 bases and J by 4 bases, with 15 bases between the two germline ends. The CDR3 bases are TGCGCCAGCAGCCAAGAGGCAGGACACGGACCCTATGGCTACACCTTC. Residues: CASSQEAGHGPYGYTF.

This clonotype was counted at least ten times. The J gene is TRBJ2-3, the V gene TRBV7-3; 9 nucleotides align to TRBD2. The CDR3 covers 13 residues. Germline CDR1 is SGHTA and CDR2 is FQGTGA. V lost 8 bases to trimming and J lost 5 bases; unmatched junction nucleotides: 5. The CDR3 spells CASGGGALDTQYF. CDR3 DNA: TGTGCCAGCGGCGGGGGGGCCTTAGATACGCAGTATTTT.

The sample holds many counts of this clonotype. This chain uses TRBV7-9 with TRBJ1-1; no clear D. This CDR3 has 14 residues. The V end lost 4 bases, the J end lost 1 base, and 10 bases lay between the germline ends. Germline CDR1 SEHNR, CDR2 FQNEAQ (reference sequence). The CDR3 sequence is CASSSLGPNTEAFF. The DNA of the CDR3 is TGTGCCAGCAGCTCCCTCGGACCGAACACTGAAGCTTTCTTT.

The table lists this clonotype with many counts. This chain joins TRBV30 and TRBJ2-1, with D possibly TRBD2 on 6 matching bases. Trimming removed 1 base from V and 4 bases from J, with 14 bases in between. This CDR3 is 15 amino acids long. The germline CDR1 and CDR2 sequences are GTSNPN and SVGIG (reference sequence). The CDR3 spells CAWSGLAPLYNEQFF. For the CDR3, the DNA is TGTGCCTGGAGTGGGCTAGCGCCATTATACAATGAGCAGTTCTTC.

CDR3 nucleotides: TGTGCCAGCAGCTTAGCAGGGACAGCCTACGAGCAGTACGTC. Its protein is CASSLAGTAYEQYV. This rearrangement joins TRBV7-8 to TRBJ2-7; 7 bases align to TRBD1. Germline CDR1 and CDR2: SGHVS and FQNEAQ. The CDR3 contains 14 residues. V dropped 0 bases and J dropped 2; count of bases not matched to a gene: 1.